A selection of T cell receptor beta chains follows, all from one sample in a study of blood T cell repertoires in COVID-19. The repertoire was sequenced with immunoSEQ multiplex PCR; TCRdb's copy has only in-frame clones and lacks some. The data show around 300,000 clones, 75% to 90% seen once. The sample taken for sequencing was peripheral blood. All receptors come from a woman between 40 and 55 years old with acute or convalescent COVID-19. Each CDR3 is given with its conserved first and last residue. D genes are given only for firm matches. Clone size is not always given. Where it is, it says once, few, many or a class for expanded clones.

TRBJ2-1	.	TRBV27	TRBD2	CASSFIAGPNEQFF	TGTGCCAGCAGTTTTATAGCGGGGCCAAATGAGCAGTTCTTC
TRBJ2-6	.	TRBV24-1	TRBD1	CATSDPGGSGANVLTF	TGTGCCACCAGTGATCCAGGGGGCTCTGGGGCCAACGTCCTGACTTTC
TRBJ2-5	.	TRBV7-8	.	CASSLGGQETQYF	TGTGCCAGCAGCTTAGGCGGCCAAGAGACCCAGTACTTC
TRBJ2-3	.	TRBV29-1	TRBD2	CSVARLAGGPDTQYF	TGCAGCGTCGCCCGACTAGCGGGGGGACCAGATACGCAGTATTTT
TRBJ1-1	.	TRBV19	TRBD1	CASMDRRYEAFF	TGTGCCAGTATGGACAGGCGGTATGAAGCTTTCTTT
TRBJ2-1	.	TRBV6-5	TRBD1	CASSYRTGTGNDEQFF	TGTGCCAGCAGTTACCGAACCGGGACAGGGAACGATGAGCAGTTCTTC
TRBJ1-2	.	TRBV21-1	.	CASSKGEGSSINYGYTF	TGTGCCAGCAGCAAAGGAGAGGGCAGCAGCATTAACTATGGCTACACCTTC
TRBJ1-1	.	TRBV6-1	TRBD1	CASSEPGRGLNTEAFF	TGTGCCAGCAGTGAACCGGGAAGGGGGCTGAACACTGAAGCTTTCTTT
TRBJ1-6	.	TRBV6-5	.	CASSPRDKDSPLHF	TGTGCCAGCAGTCCCCGGGACAAAGATTCACCCCTCCACTTT
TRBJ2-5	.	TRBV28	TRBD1	CASSPPRQGMRAETQYF	TGTGCCAGCAGTCCGCCCCGACAGGGGATGCGGGCGGAGACCCAGTACTTC
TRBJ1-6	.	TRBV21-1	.	CASSKREERPNSPLHF	TGTGCCAGCAGCAAGAGGGAGGAGCGCCCTAATTCACCCCTCCACTTT
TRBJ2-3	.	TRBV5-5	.	CASSSLGVDTQYF	TGTGCCAGCAGCTCGCTAGGGGTAGATACGCAGTATTTT
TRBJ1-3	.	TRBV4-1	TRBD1	CASSHAGTEVRNTIYF	TGCGCCAGCAGCCACGCCGGGACAGAGGTGAGGAACACCATATATTTT
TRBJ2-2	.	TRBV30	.	CAWGGGTGELFF	TGTGCCTGGGGGGGAGGTACCGGGGAGCTGTTTTTT
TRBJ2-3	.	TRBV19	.	CASSTTDTQYF	TGTGCCAGTAGTACTACAGATACGCAGTATTTT
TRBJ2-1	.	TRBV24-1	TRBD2	CATSGIAGRSYNEQFF	TGTGCCACCAGTGGTATAGCGGGACGCTCCTACAATGAGCAGTTCTTC
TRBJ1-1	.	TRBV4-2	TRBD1	CASSQVPQGARTEAFF	TGTGCCAGCAGCCAGGTGCCTCAGGGGGCTCGCACTGAAGCTTTCTTT
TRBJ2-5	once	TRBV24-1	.	CATSGDDAGETQYF	TGTGCCACCAGTGGCGACGACGCCGGGGAGACCCAGTACTTC
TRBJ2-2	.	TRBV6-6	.	CASSGLSGELFF	TGTGCCAGCAGTGGGCTCTCCGGGGAGCTGTTTTTT
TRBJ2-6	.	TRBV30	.	CAWSVRVGANVLTF	TGTGCCTGGAGTGTACGGGTTGGGGCCAACGTCCTGACTTTC
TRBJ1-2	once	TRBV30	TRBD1	CAWSVQAGGRLIYGYTF	TGTGCCTGGAGTGTACAGGCAGGGGGGCGATTAATCTATGGCTACACCTTC
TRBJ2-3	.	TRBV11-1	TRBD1	CASSLAGQGNTQYF	TGTGCCAGCAGCTTAGCGGGACAGGGGAATACGCAGTATTTT
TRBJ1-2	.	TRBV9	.	CASSLIRQPFNYGYTF	TGTGCCAGCAGCCTAATTCGACAGCCCTTTAACTATGGCTACACCTTC
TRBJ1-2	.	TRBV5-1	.	CASSLARGSGYTF	TGCGCCAGCAGCTTGGCCAGGGGTTCTGGCTACACCTTC
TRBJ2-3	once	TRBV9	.	CATPLGGVGDTQYF	TGTGCGACCCCCCTTGGCGGGGTTGGAGATACGCAGTATTTT
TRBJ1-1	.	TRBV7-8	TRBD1	CASSVRDSSNTEAFF	TGTGCCAGCAGCGTCCGGGACAGCTCGAACACTGAAGCTTTCTTT
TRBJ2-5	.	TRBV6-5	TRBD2	CASNRLAGAQETQYF	TGTGCCAGCAACCGACTAGCGGGGGCTCAAGAGACCCAGTACTTC
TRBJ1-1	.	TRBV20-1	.	CSASHPGQLNTEAFF	TGCAGTGCTAGTCATCCGGGACAATTGAACACTGAAGCTTTCTTT
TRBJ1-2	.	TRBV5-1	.	CASSLAEDGYGYTF	TGCGCCAGCAGCTTGGCGGAGGACGGCTATGGCTACACCTTC